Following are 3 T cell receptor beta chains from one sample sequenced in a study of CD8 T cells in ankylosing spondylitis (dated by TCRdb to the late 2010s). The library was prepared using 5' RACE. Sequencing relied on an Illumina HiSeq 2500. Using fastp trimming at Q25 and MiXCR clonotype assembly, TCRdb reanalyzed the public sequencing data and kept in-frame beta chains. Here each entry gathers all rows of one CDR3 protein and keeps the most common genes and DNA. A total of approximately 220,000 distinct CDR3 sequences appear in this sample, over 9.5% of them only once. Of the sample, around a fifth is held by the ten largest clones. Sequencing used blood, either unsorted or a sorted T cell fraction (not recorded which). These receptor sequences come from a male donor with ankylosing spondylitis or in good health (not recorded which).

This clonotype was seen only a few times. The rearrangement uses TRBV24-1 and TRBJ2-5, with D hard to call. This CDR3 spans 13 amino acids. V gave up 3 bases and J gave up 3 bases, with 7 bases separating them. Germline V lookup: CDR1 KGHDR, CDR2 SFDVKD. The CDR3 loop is CATSDHIKETQYF. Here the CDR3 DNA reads TGTGCCACCAGTGATCATATCAAAGAGACCCAGTACTTC.

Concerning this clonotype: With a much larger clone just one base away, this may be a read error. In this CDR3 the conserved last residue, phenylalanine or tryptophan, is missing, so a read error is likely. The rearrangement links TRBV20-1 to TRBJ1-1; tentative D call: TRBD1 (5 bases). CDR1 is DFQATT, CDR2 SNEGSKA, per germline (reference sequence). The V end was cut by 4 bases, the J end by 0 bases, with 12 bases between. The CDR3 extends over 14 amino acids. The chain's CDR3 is CSATPGPVNTEAFV. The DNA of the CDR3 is TGCAGTGCTACCCCGGGACCAGTGAACACTGAAGCTTTCGTT.

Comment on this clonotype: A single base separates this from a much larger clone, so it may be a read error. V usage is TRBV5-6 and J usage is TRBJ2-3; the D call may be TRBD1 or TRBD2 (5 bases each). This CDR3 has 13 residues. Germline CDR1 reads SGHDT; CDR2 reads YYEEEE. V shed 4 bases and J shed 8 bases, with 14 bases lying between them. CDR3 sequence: CASSPGVGVTQYF. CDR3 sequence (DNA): TGTGCCAGCAGCCCCGGGGTGGGGGTTACGCAGTATTTT.